Listed below are T cell receptor beta chains from one sample, sequenced in a study of blood T cell repertoires in COVID-19. Assay: immunoSEQ multiplex PCR; the TCRdb copy retains only in-frame clones and omits some. The sample shows approximately 190,000 clones, 88% of them seen only once. The sample taken for sequencing was peripheral blood. All receptors come from a woman aged 40 to 50 who had recovered from COVID-19. The CDR3 runs from the conserved cysteine through the conserved F or W. A D gene is named only where the DNA matches it firmly.

v_call,d_call,j_call,cdr3_nt,cdr3_aa
TRBV10-3,NA,TRBJ1-1,TGTGCCATCAGTGAGGCAGGGGTCGACACTGAAGCTTTCTTT,CAISEAGVDTEAFF
TRBV18,TRBD1,TRBJ2-7,TGTGCCAGCTCACCACCCGGGACAGACTCCTACGAGCAGTACTTC,CASSPPGTDSYEQYF
TRBV9,TRBD2,TRBJ2-3,TGTGCCAGCAGCGTAGGAGCGGGAGTCTCGGGCAGGAGCACAGATACGCAGTATTTT,CASSVGAGVSGRSTDTQYF
TRBV5-1,NA,TRBJ1-3,TGCGCCAGCAGCTCCACAGGTATCTCTGGAAACACCATATATTTT,CASSSTGISGNTIYF
TRBV5-1,NA,TRBJ2-7,TGCGCCAGCAGCTTGGAAGGAGTATCCTACGAGCAGTACTTC,CASSLEGVSYEQYF
TRBV9,TRBD2,TRBJ2-3,TGTGCCAGCAGCGTCCGCCTTAGCGGGAACACAGATACGCAGTATTTT,CASSVRLSGNTDTQYF
TRBV29-1,TRBD2,TRBJ2-7,TGCAGCGCCGCCCCGCGGGAGGGGTACGAGCAGTACTTC,CSAAPREGYEQYF
TRBV15,TRBD1,TRBJ2-7,TGTGCCACCAGCAGGGCGCGACAGGGGACCGAGCAGTACTTC,CATSRARQGTEQYF
TRBV28,NA,TRBJ1-1,TGTGCCAGCAGTTTGCCCCTCCGGGACACTGAAGCTTTCTTT,CASSLPLRDTEAFF
TRBV5-1,NA,TRBJ2-7,TGCGCCAGCAGCGGTAATCGCCAGGGTTCATCCTACGAGCAGTACTTC,CASSGNRQGSSYEQYF